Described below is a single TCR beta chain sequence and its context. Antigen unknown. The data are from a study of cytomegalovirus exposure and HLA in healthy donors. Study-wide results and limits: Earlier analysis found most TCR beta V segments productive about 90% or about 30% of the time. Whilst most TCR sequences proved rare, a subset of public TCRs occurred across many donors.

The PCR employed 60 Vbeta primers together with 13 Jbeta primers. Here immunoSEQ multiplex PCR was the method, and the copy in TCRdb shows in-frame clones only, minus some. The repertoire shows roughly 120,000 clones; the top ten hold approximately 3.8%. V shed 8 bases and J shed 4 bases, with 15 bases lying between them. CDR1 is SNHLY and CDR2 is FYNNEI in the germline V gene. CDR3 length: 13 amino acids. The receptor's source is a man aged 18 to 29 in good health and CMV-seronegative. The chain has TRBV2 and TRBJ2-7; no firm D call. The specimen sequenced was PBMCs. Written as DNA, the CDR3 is TGTGCCAGCGGGTCGGAGATAGGATACGAGCAGTACTTC. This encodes CASGSEIGYEQYF.